The clone carrying this T cell receptor (beta chain) was counted only a few times. Its antigen is unknown. Investigators excluded patients with uncontrolled infection, other autoimmune disease, pregnancy or lactation. Clinical symptoms, serum thyroxine, TRAb, thyroid ultrasound and orbital computed tomography informed diagnoses. The sample is drawn from a study of T cells in Graves' hyperthyroidism and ophthalmopathy. Regarding the study as a whole: Among clonotypes expanded in thyroid above 0.001, most were also found in blood. A 13 V-J signature model discriminated ophthalmopathy versus stable hyperthyroidism.

Researchers amplified the TCR beta CDR3 regions from RNA transcripts. The HTBI primer set was used in a first-round RT-PCR of the TCR CDR3. TCRdb called the multiplex PCR reads again in MiXCR, with one record for every CDR3 protein. The data show about 700,000 distinct CDR3 sequences, roughly 45% seen once. This TCR was recovered from an adult man with Graves' disease, either hyperthyroidism or ophthalmopathy (not recorded which). The sample taken for sequencing was peripheral blood or thyroid tissue (not recorded which).

CDR3 sequence: CASSQPGTHEQYF. In DNA form, the CDR3 reads TGTGCCAGCTCCCAGCCAGGGACCCACGAGCAGTACTTC. The genes are TRBV14 and TRBJ2-7; D assignment may be TRBD1 or TRBD2 (5 bases each). CDR1 and CDR2 from the germline V gene are SGHDN and FVKESK. CDR3 length: 13 residues. Trimming took off 8 bases at V and 5 bases at J, with 16 bases between the two ends.